This T cell receptor (beta chain) is from a study of T-cell memory formation after mild COVID-19. Background on the study: Largely, TCR clusters stayed within a single donor. Study-wide results and limits: Pre-infection memory showed some responding clones, and this suggested that cross-reactive memory joined.

The TCR alpha and TCR beta cDNA libraries, bearing sample barcodes and UMIs, were generated by 5'RACE using constant-segment primers. TCRdb ran MiXCR on the 5' RACE reads and lists one entry per CDR3 protein. The sample holds about 110,000 distinct CDR3 sequences, over 10% seen once. The CDR3 length is 15 residues. V gave up 3 bases and J gave up 4 bases; unmatched junction bases: 6. A word on this clonotype: Its target is unknown.

The chain joins TRBV12-3 or TRBV12-4 to TRBJ2-1; 7 nucleotides agree with TRBD2. The clonotype originates from an adult woman who had mild COVID-19 (a few samples of this study predate the infection). Cell type and time point are not known. The specimen sequenced was PBMCs or a T cell subset sorted from them (not recorded which). The CDR3, as DNA: TGTGCCAGCAGTTTTGGGGAGGGGTTTTACAATGAGCAGTTCTTC. Its translation: CASSFGEGFYNEQFF.